Each of the 27 T cell receptor beta chains below was sequenced from the same sample in a study of T-cell memory formation after mild COVID-19. TCRdb analysed the 5' RACE reads with MiXCR anew, one entry per CDR3 protein. The table has 300,000 to 400,000 distinct CDR3 sequences, under 30% seen once. Sequenced input: PBMCs or a T cell subset sorted from them (not recorded which). The source of these receptors is an adult woman who had mild COVID-19 (a few samples of this study predate the infection). Cell type and time point are not known.

This clonotype appeared a few times. This chain links TRBV15 with TRBJ1-2; D is unclear. V was cut by 4 bases and J by 2 bases, with 8 bases left in between. The CDR3 has 13 residues. Germline V gives CDR1 LNHNV, CDR2 YYDKDF (reference sequence). The CDR3 is CATSIGANYGYTF. The CDR3 coding sequence is TGTGCCACCAGCATAGGCGCCAACTATGGCTACACCTTC. Looking up the rest from reference TRBV15 and TRBJ1-2 gives the full variable domain: DAMVIQNPRYQVTQFGKPVTLSCSQTLNHNVMYWYQQKSSQAPKLLFHYYDKDFNNEADTPDNFQSRRPNTSFCFLDIRSPGLGDTAMYLCATSIGANYGYTFGSGTRLTVV.

The chain carries TRBV6-6 and TRBJ1-2, with D unclear. In germline, CDR1 is MNHNY, CDR2 SVGAGI (reference sequence). This CDR3 has 16 residues. The germline V and J ends were trimmed by 2 bases and 6 bases, with 19 bases remaining between them. CDR3 sequence (DNA): TGTGCCAGCAGTTACGGAGAAGTGTGGGGTTCTAATGGCTACACCTTC. Translating gives CASSYGEVWGSNGYTF.

This rearrangement joins TRBV18 to TRBJ1-4, with 8 bases that match TRBD1. This CDR3 region has 15 residues. The V gene's germline CDR1 is KGHSH and CDR2 LQKENI. Losses at the gene ends were 3 bases for V and 3 bases for J; bases not matched to a gene: 3. CDR3 sequence: CASSPQGASNEKLFF. CDR3 coding DNA: TGTGCCAGCTCACCTCAGGGGGCGTCTAATGAAAAACTGTTTTTT. Full variable domain (remainder filled in from reference TRBV18 and TRBJ1-4): NAGVMQNPRHLVRRRGQEARLRCSPMKGHSHVYWYRQLPEEGLKFMVYLQKENIIDESGMPKERFSAEFPKEGPSILRIQQVVRGDSAAYFCASSPQGASNEKLFFGSGTQLSVL.

In its sample, this clonotype was seen a few times. The gene calls are TRBV20-1 and TRBJ2-1; D gene unclear. The CDR3 covers 12 residues. Per germline, CDR1 DFQATT and CDR2 SNEGSKA (reference sequence). Trimming removed 1 base at V and 6 bases at J, with 7 bases between. The CDR3 bases are TGCAGTGCTAGAGGACCAGGCAATGAGCAGTTCTTC. It is translated as CSARGPGNEQFF.

The V and J genes are TRBV19 and TRBJ1-5, with no clear D. The CDR3 sequence is 15 residues long. V lost 10 bases, J lost 0 bases, and 16 bases lay in between. The germline gives CDR1 LNHDA, CDR2 SQIVND (reference sequence). The CDR3 nucleotides are TGTGCCACCGACCACGCGACGGTTAGCAATCAGCCCCAGCATTTT. It translates to CATDHATVSNQPQHF.

This clonotype was observed a handful of times. The CDR3 spells CASSLDSESSYNEQFF. The DNA of the CDR3 is TGCGCCAGCAGCTTGGATTCAGAGAGCTCCTACAATGAGCAGTTCTTC. This chain uses TRBV5-1 with TRBJ2-1; D is unclear. V was clipped by 0 bases and J by 0 bases, with 10 bases between them. Looked up from germline, CDR1 is SGHRS and CDR2 is YFSETQ. The length of the CDR3 is 16 residues.

This clonotype was picked up a small number of times. The chain is built from TRBV2 and TRBJ1-2; D may be TRBD1 (6 bases). The CDR3 runs to 15 residues. Trimming removed 10 bases from V and 0 bases from J, with 18 bases in between. CDR1 is SNHLY, CDR2 FYNNEI, per germline. The chain's CDR3 is CATKEDSPSNYGYTF. CDR3 nucleotides: TGTGCCACTAAGGAGGACAGCCCTTCTAACTATGGCTACACCTTC.

The chain is built from TRBV5-1 and TRBJ2-7, with D unclear. V dropped 7 bases and J dropped 9 bases, with 17 bases sitting between them. The germline gives CDR1 SGHRS, CDR2 YFSETQ. The CDR3 spans 12 residues. CDR3 DNA: TGCGCCAGCTCCCCCTCGGGTAATCGGCAGTACTTC. This translates into CASSPSGNRQYF.

J is TRBJ2-7 and V is TRBV28, with D possibly matching TRBD2 (6 bases). The V gene's germline CDR1 is MDHEN and CDR2 SYDVKM. V shed 3 bases and J shed 2 bases, with 11 bases lying between them. CDR3 length: 14 amino acids. The CDR3 DNA follows: TGTGCCAGCAGTTTGTCTAGCGACACCTACGAGCAGTACTTC. Translating it yields CASSLSSDTYEQYF.

This chain uses TRBV30 with TRBJ2-7; no definite D call. This CDR3 is built from 12 residues. The germline V gene encodes CDR1 GTSNPN and CDR2 SVGIG (reference sequence). Trimming took off 1 base at V and 2 bases at J, with 6 bases between the two ends. The CDR3 DNA sequence: TGTGCCTGGAGTGGATCTGCCTACGAGCAGTACTTC. This gives the protein CAWSGSAYEQYF.

This clonotype was observed at least ten times. V and J are TRBV12-3 or TRBV12-4 and TRBJ2-7, with D maybe TRBD2 (5 bases). Deletions cut 6 bases from V and 6 bases from J, with 18 bases between. This CDR3 contains 14 residues. Written as DNA, the CDR3 is TGTGCCAGCAGCTTGATGGCACTAGTAGGCGAGCAGTACTTC. It codes for CASSLMALVGEQYF.

This clonotype turned up a few times. This chain links TRBV12-3 or TRBV12-4 with TRBJ2-4; the D is unclear. V was cut by 2 bases and J by 6 bases, with 2 bases left in between. This CDR3 has 11 residues. The CDR3 reads CASSLRNIQYF. The CDR3 region has the DNA TGTGCCAGCAGTTTAAGAAACATTCAGTACTTC.

There are many counts of this clonotype. The rearrangement joins TRBV20-1 to TRBJ2-1, with unresolved D. Germline-derived CDR1 and CDR2 are DFQATT and SNEGSKA (reference sequence). Trimming shortened V by 0 bases and J by 8 bases, and 11 bases separated the two germline ends. The CDR3 has 13 residues. CDR3 protein: CSAREEYPDEQFF. The CDR3 bases are TGCAGTGCTAGAGAAGAGTACCCAGATGAGCAGTTCTTC.

V is TRBV12-3 or TRBV12-4 and J is TRBJ1-5, with TRBD1 identical over 9 bases. There are 18 residues in the CDR3. Losses at the gene ends were 1 base for V and 4 bases for J; bases not matched to a gene: 11. Here the CDR3 DNA reads TGTGCCAGCAGTTTAGATTCATGGGACAGGGCGCGGAATCAGCCCCAGCATTTT. Protein sequence: CASSLDSWDRARNQPQHF.

There are a few counts of this clonotype. DNA of the CDR3: TGTGCCAGCAGCGCAGAAACCCGGGGGAAAGAGACCCAGTACTTC. Translating gives CASSAETRGKETQYF. The chain joins TRBV4-2 to TRBJ2-5; D is perhaps TRBD2 (6 bases). The CDR3 is 15 residues long. CDR1 LGHNA and CDR2 YNFKEQ come from the germline V gene. V lost 5 bases, J lost 3 bases, and 16 bases lay in between.

The V call is TRBV7-3, the J call TRBJ1-6; D unresolved. The germline V gene has CDR1 SGHTA and CDR2 FQGTGA. This CDR3 comprises 13 residues. V dropped 4 bases and J dropped 11 bases, with 12 bases sitting between them. The CDR3 DNA sequence: TGTGCCAGCAGCTCCGGCCTGCGCGCACCCCTCCACTTT. Translation: CASSSGLRAPLHF.

The chain uses TRBV15 and TRBJ2-7, with D maybe TRBD2 (7 bases). V lost 5 bases and J lost 3, with 11 bases in between. CDR1 is LNHNV, CDR2 YYDKDF, per germline (reference sequence). This CDR3 spans 13 amino acids. The CDR3, as DNA: TGTGCCACCAGCCGGGGGGCCGACTACGAGCAGTACTTC. Protein sequence: CATSRGADYEQYF.

This clonotype showed up just a few times. The rearrangement joins TRBV27 to TRBJ2-7; 9 bases agree with TRBD1. The CDR3 is made up of 14 amino acids. V was pared by 8 bases and J by 2 bases, with 7 bases of the junction left unmatched. Germline CDR1 and CDR2: MNHEY and SMNVEV (reference sequence). CDR3 nucleotides: TGTGCCAGCGCCCGGGACAGGGTAGCCTACGAGCAGTACTTC. It yields the protein CASARDRVAYEQYF.

V is TRBV2 and J is TRBJ2-3; 8 nucleotides line up with TRBD2. The germline V gene has CDR1 SNHLY and CDR2 FYNNEI. The CDR3 is 16 residues long. V shed 4 bases, J shed 4 bases, and the junction held 10 bases outside the gene matches. CDR3 amino acids: CASSGMGAGGADTQYF. The CDR3 DNA reads as TGTGCCAGCAGTGGAATGGGGGCGGGAGGAGCAGATACGCAGTATTTT.

This chain connects TRBV5-5 to TRBJ2-6; D might be TRBD2 (6 bases). Trimming left V 1 base short and J 1 base short, with 9 bases between. The CDR3 contains 16 residues. From germline, CDR1 is SGHKS and CDR2 YYEKEE (reference sequence). The CDR3 nucleotides read TGTGCCAGCAGCTTGCGCGGGGAATCTGGGGCCAACGTCCTGACTTTC. It translates to CASSLRGESGANVLTF. Supplemented by reference TRBV5-5 and TRBJ2-6, the full variable domain reads DAGVTQSPTHLIKTRGQQVTLRCSPISGHKSVSWYQQVLGQGPQFIFQYYEKEERGRGNFPDRFSARQFPNYSSELNVNALLLGDSALYLCASSLRGESGANVLTFGAGSRLTVL.

This clonotype occurred a few times. The gene calls are TRBV7-9 and TRBJ1-2; TRBD1 is a possible D gene (5 bases). V was cut by 6 bases and J by 4 bases, with 18 bases left in between. This CDR3 contains 15 residues. Germline V gene lookup returns CDR1 SEHNR and CDR2 FQNEAQ (reference sequence). CDR3 in DNA: TGTGCCAGCAGTCTCCAGACAGCACCCATCTATGGCTACACCTTC. It translates to CASSLQTAPIYGYTF.

This clonotype was seen a handful of times. The chain has TRBV30 and TRBJ1-6; D gene unclear. The germline V gene encodes CDR1 GTSNPN and CDR2 SVGIG (reference sequence). The CDR3 extends over 15 amino acids. V was cut by 4 bases and J by 0 bases, with 10 bases left in between. This CDR3 is CAWTWTGSYNSPLHF. CDR3 bases: TGTGCCTGGACTTGGACCGGCTCCTATAATTCACCCCTCCACTTT.

This clonotype showed up just a few times. The rearrangement links TRBV6-2 or TRBV6-3 to TRBJ1-2; D call uncertain. The CDR3 spans 10 residues. The V end was cut by 8 bases, the J end by 3 bases, with 4 bases between. Germline assignment: CDR1 MNHEY and CDR2 SVGEGT. This CDR3 is CASFYYGYTF. The CDR3 coding sequence is TGTGCCAGCTTCTACTATGGCTACACCTTC.

The V call is TRBV10-3, the J call TRBJ1-5; 8 bases match TRBD1. V trimming: 6 bases; J trimming: 5 bases; junction bases outside the gene matches: 9. The CDR3 sequence is 15 residues long. Germline CDR1 ENHRY, CDR2 SYGVKD. The CDR3 DNA follows: TGTGCCATCAGGGACAGGGAAGGGGACGATCAGCCCCAGCATTTT. Its protein is CAIRDREGDDQPQHF.

V gene TRBV25-1 combines with J gene TRBJ2-7; 9 bases agree with TRBD2. From germline, CDR1 is MGHDK and CDR2 SYGVNS. CDR3 length: 15 residues. V shed 1 base and J 5 bases; nucleotides not matched to a gene: 6. The DNA for the CDR3 is TGTGCCAGCAGTGAATTGGGCGGGGGGGCCGACGAGCAGTACTTC. Translated, it gives CASSELGGGADEQYF.

This sequence joins TRBV6-4 and TRBJ2-2, with TRBD1 identical over 10 bases. The CDR3 spans 15 residues. The germline CDR1 and CDR2 sequences are MRHNA and SNTAGT. Trimming took 5 bases from V and 5 from J; bases not matched to a gene: 5. This CDR3 reads CASSTGQGETGELFF. The CDR3 coding sequence is TGTGCCAGCAGTACCGGACAGGGGGAAACCGGGGAGCTGTTTTTT.

This clonotype has only a few counts. This chain uses TRBV2 with TRBJ2-1; 8 nucleotides agree with TRBD1. Germline CDR1 reads SNHLY; CDR2 reads FYNNEI. V trimming: 8 bases; J trimming: 10 bases; junction bases outside the gene matches: 10. This CDR3 has 13 amino acids. In DNA, the CDR3 is TGTGCCAGCCGATGGACAGGGAATAAAGAGCAGTTCTTC. Its protein product is CASRWTGNKEQFF.